One T cell receptor (beta chain) is described in this entry. CDR1 and CDR2 (germline): SGHTA, FQGNSA. V was trimmed by 5 bases and J by 0 bases, leaving 14 bases between them. The CDR3 runs to 16 residues. These data come from a study of Ad26.COV2.S vaccination and SARS-CoV-2 variants. Clones were sequenced by immunoSEQ multiplex PCR, and TCRdb holds only the in-frame ones, with some missing. The sample consists of about 400,000 clones, 89% of them appearing once. Sample treatment: about 20 received Ad26.COV2.S at low or high dose, single or two shots; about 5 received placebo; per-sample allocation not given. Sampling was performed 63 days after the first vaccine or placebo injection.

V usage is TRBV7-2 and J usage is TRBJ1-3, with D perhaps TRBD1 (5 bases). The sequences come from peripheral blood, collected in a trial of Ad26.COV2.S vaccine versus placebo. This clonotype was obtained from a person between 18 and 60 years old who received the Ad26.COV2.S COVID-19 vaccine or a placebo. CDR3 sequence (DNA): TGTGCCAGCAGCCCCCAATCAGGGTTCTCTGGAAACACCATATATTTT. Translating it yields CASSPQSGFSGNTIYF.